Following are 13 T cell receptor beta chains from one sample sequenced in a study of T cell responses to AZD1222 COVID-19 vaccine. Produced via immunoSEQ multiplex PCR; TCRdb's table is partial and in-frame only. The table records about 150,000 clones, approximately 90% of them present only once. Sequencing was performed on peripheral blood, taken on day 0 of AZD1222 vaccination. The receptors originated from an adult in good health.

The CDR3 DNA is TGTGCCAGCTCACGGCAGGGAAAGGTCGGGGATGAGCAGTTCTTC. It yields the protein CASSRQGKVGDEQFF. This chain links TRBV18 with TRBJ2-1; D tentatively reads TRBD1 or TRBD2 (5 bases each). The length of the CDR3 is 15 residues. The V and J ends lost 4 bases and 8 bases respectively, with 18 bases between them. The germline V gene encodes CDR1 KGHSH and CDR2 LQKENI. Full variable domain (missing parts from reference TRBV18 and TRBJ2-1): NAGVMQNPRHLVRRRGQEARLRCSPMKGHSHVYWYRQLPEEGLKFMVYLQKENIIDESGMPKERFSAEFPKEGPSILRIQQVVRGDSAAYFCASSRQGKVGDEQFFGPGTRLTVL.

The chain is built from TRBV6-2 or TRBV6-3 and TRBJ1-6, with 7 nucleotides matching TRBD1. This CDR3 has 14 amino acids. CDR1 MNHEY and CDR2 SVGEGT come from the germline V gene. After removal of 6 bases from V and 7 bases from J, the junction contained 6 bases not matched to a gene. The CDR3 coding sequence is TGTGCCAGCAGCCCCAGGGGGAGGAATTCACCCCTCCACTTT. This codes for CASSPRGRNSPLHF.

The chain employs TRBV30 and TRBJ2-5; 7 bases are a match to TRBD2. CDR3 length equals 15 residues. Germline V gives CDR1 GTSNPN, CDR2 SVGIG (reference sequence). After removal of 3 bases from V and 5 bases from J, the junction contained 12 bases not matched to a gene. The CDR3: CAWRGLAVPRETQYF. The CDR3, as DNA: TGTGCCTGGAGGGGGCTAGCGGTGCCCCGGGAGACCCAGTACTTC.

CDR3 sequence: CASSSLAGFGEKLFF. CDR3 bases: TGCGCCAGCAGCAGCCTTGCTGGGTTCGGTGAAAAACTGTTTTTT. The chain recombines TRBV4-3 with TRBJ1-4; D unclear. Germline V lookup: CDR1 LGHNA, CDR2 YSLEER. The CDR3 runs to 15 residues. The V and J ends lost 5 bases and 7 bases respectively, with 17 bases between them.

This sequence joins TRBV4-2 and TRBJ2-6; D remains unclear. With 0 bases removed from V and 3 bases from J, the gap between germline ends came to 6 bases. This CDR3 is built from 15 residues. The germline V gene encodes CDR1 LGHNA and CDR2 YNFKEQ. In nucleotides, the CDR3 is TGTGCCAGCAGCCAAGAAGGTCTTGGGGCCAACGTCCTGACTTTC. Amino acid sequence: CASSQEGLGANVLTF.

The rearrangement joins TRBV10-3 to TRBJ1-5, with 7 bases aligning to TRBD1. Germline trimming cut 0 bases from V and 3 bases from J; bases unmatched to any gene: 8. Germline V lookup: CDR1 ENHRY, CDR2 SYGVKD. This CDR3 spans 17 amino acids. CDR3 in DNA: TGTGCCATCAGTGAGTCGGGATATGACAGGGTCAATCAGCCCCAGCATTTT. Translated, it gives CAISESGYDRVNQPQHF.

This clone was seen more than once but under ten times. The V gene is TRBV12-3 or TRBV12-4, the J gene TRBJ1-5, with D uncertain. The CDR3 consists of 12 residues. Trimming shortened V by 3 bases and J by 7 bases, and 7 bases separated the two germline ends. CDR3 nucleotides: TGTGCCAGCAGTTTTCGGAGACAGCCCCAGCATTTT. Its translation is CASSFRRQPQHF.

V usage is TRBV11-2 and J usage is TRBJ1-2; 7 bases map to TRBD1. CDR3 size: 15 residues. The trim removed 5 bases at V and 8 bases at J, leaving 14 bases unmatched. Looked up from germline, CDR1 is SGHAT and CDR2 is FQNNGV. The CDR3 is CASSPARRTGDGYTF. The CDR3 region has the DNA TGTGCCAGCAGCCCCGCACGCCGTACAGGGGACGGCTACACCTTC.

The rearrangement joins TRBV30 to TRBJ2-1; 7 bases map to TRBD2. The ends lost 2 bases at V and 4 bases at J; junction bases unmatched: 8. Germline V gene lookup returns CDR1 GTSNPN and CDR2 SVGIG (reference sequence). The CDR3 length is 15 residues. This CDR3 is CAWSHTSDYYNEQFF. CDR3 coding DNA: TGTGCCTGGAGTCATACTAGCGACTATTACAATGAGCAGTTCTTC.

This clone was picked up one time. The chain employs TRBV6-1 and TRBJ2-3; perhaps D is TRBD1 or TRBD2 (7 bases each). The CDR3 contains 16 residues. V was clipped by 2 bases and J by 3 bases, with 15 bases between them. Germline assignment: CDR1 MNHNS and CDR2 SASEGT. The chain's CDR3 is CASSELPGGGTDTQYF. In nucleotides, the CDR3 is TGTGCCAGCAGTGAACTACCAGGGGGGGGGACAGATACGCAGTATTTT.

The genes are TRBV20-1 and TRBJ2-5; D gene ambiguous. The CDR3 runs to 13 residues. V gave up 3 bases and J gave up 2 bases, with 10 bases separating them. Germline values: CDR1 DFQATT, CDR2 SNEGSKA (reference sequence). For the CDR3, the DNA is TGCAGTGCTAGTGGTGTAGGGCAAGAGACCCAGTACTTC. It specifies CSASGVGQETQYF.

The chain carries TRBV4-3 and TRBJ1-3, with D unclear. Trimming removed 1 base at V and 3 bases at J, with 10 bases between. The CDR3 runs 15 residues. Germline V gene lookup returns CDR1 LGHNA and CDR2 YSLEER. The CDR3 DNA is TGCGCCAGCAGCCAAGTATCTACAGTTGGAAACACCATATATTTT. This codes for CASSQVSTVGNTIYF.

The rearrangement links TRBV27 to TRBJ1-4, with D maybe TRBD1 (5 bases). Looked up from germline, CDR1 is MNHEY and CDR2 is SMNVEV (reference sequence). V gave up 0 bases and J gave up 5 bases, with 10 bases separating them. This CDR3 region has 15 residues. The CDR3 sequence: CASSLSAAGNEKLFF. The CDR3 bases are TGTGCCAGCAGTTTATCGGCGGCAGGGAATGAAAAACTGTTTTTT.